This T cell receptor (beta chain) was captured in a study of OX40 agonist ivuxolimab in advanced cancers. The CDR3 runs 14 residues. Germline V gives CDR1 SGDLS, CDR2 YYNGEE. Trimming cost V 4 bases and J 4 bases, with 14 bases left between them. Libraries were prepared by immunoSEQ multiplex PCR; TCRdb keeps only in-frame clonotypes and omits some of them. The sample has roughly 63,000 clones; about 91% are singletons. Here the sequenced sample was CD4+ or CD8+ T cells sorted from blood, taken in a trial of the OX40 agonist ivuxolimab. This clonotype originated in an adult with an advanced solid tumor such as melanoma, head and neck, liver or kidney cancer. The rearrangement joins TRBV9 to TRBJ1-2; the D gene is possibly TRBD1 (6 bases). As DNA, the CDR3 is TGTGCCAGCAGCCCCTTTGGAGGGGGCTATGGCTACACCTTC. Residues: CASSPFGGGYGYTF.